A selection of T cell receptor beta chains follows, all from one sample in a study of blood T cell repertoires in COVID-19. Generated by immunoSEQ multiplex PCR, the TCRdb table keeps only in-frame clones and is missing some. The table shows about 260,000 clones, with about 85% occurring only once. Sequenced material: peripheral blood. These receptors all come from a man aged 60 to 75 who had recovered from COVID-19. Both conserved end residues are part of each CDR3. D genes are given only for firm matches. Rows give clone size only sometimes, using once, few, many, or a class for an expanded clone.

TRBV4-2,17,TRBJ2-3,.,.,TGTGCCAGCAGCCACGTCGCGGGGCCCCTAGGGACAGATACGCAGTATTTT,CASSHVAGPLGTDTQYF
TRBV6-5,15,TRBJ2-5,.,.,TGTGCCAGCAGTTACCACGGGACACCACCAGAGACCCAGTACTTC,CASSYHGTPPETQYF
TRBV7-2,14,TRBJ2-7,.,TRBD2,TGTGCCAGCAGCTTAGACGGTAGCGGGGACGAGCAGTACTTC,CASSLDGSGDEQYF
TRBV15,14,TRBJ2-1,.,.,TGTGCCACCAGCAGACCGACAGGAGGCGATGAGCAGTTCTTC,CATSRPTGGDEQFF
TRBV19,14,TRBJ1-3,.,.,TGTGCCAGCCGTACTGAAAACTCTGGAAACACCATATATTTT,CASRTENSGNTIYF
TRBV19,14,TRBJ1-4,once,TRBD1,TGTGCCAGTAGCCGACAGGGGCTCGTTGAAAAACTGTTTTTT,CASSRQGLVEKLFF
TRBV6-1,14,TRBJ1-1,.,TRBD1,TGTGCCAGCAGTGAATCGGGGACAGGGAGAGAAGCTTTCTTT,CASSESGTGREAFF
TRBV7-8,14,TRBJ2-7,.,.,TGTGCCAGCAGCCCCCCAGGGTCAGGCCACGAGCAGTACTTC,CASSPPGSGHEQYF
TRBV6-1,16,TRBJ1-5,.,.,TGTGCCAGCAGTGAGCTCGGGGGGAGAGTGGGAGCGGCCCAGCATTTT,CASSELGGRVGAAQHF
TRBV2,16,TRBJ1-1,once,.,TGTGCCAGCCACCTAACAGGGATTCTCATGAACACTGAAGCTTTCTTT,CASHLTGILMNTEAFF
TRBV3-1/TRBV3-2,15,TRBJ2-2,.,.,TGTGCCAGCAGCCAACGTCTAGCAGTTGCCGGGGAGCTGTTTTTT,CASSQRLAVAGELFF
TRBV12-3/TRBV12-4,13,TRBJ2-6,.,.,TGTGCCAGCAGTTCCCCCTGGGCCAACGTCCTGACTTTC,CASSSPWANVLTF
TRBV7-3,18,TRBJ2-5,.,TRBD2,TGTGCCAGCAGCTTAAGTAGGGGAGGGGTTGGCTATTGGGAGACCCAGTACTTC,CASSLSRGGVGYWETQYF
TRBV5-5,14,TRBJ2-1,once,TRBD1,TGTGCCAGCAGCTTCCGGGACAGGGGGAATGAGCAGTTCTTC,CASSFRDRGNEQFF
TRBV30,15,TRBJ1-5,.,.,TGTGCCTGGAGCCGCCCCGGACAGTCCAATCAGCCCCAGCATTTT,CAWSRPGQSNQPQHF
TRBV4-1,16,TRBJ1-5,.,.,TGCGCCAGCAGCCATGACCATGGACAGCTTAATCAGCCCCAGCATTTT,CASSHDHGQLNQPQHF
TRBV18,14,TRBJ2-3,.,TRBD1,TGTGCCAGCTCACGGGACAGGGCAGCAGATACGCAGTATTTT,CASSRDRAADTQYF
TRBV7-8,21,TRBJ2-7,.,TRBD2,TGTGCCAGCAGCCCCCGGGGGCTAGCGGGGGGGCGAAATATTATGACCTACGAGCAGTACTTC,CASSPRGLAGGRNIMTYEQYF
TRBV24-1,15,TRBJ2-2,.,.,TGTGCCACCAGTGATGGAGGGATTGACCCCGGGGAGCTGTTTTTT,CATSDGGIDPGELFF
TRBV5-1,14,TRBJ2-3,.,.,TGCGCCAGCAGCCCCGGACTAACCTCAGATACGCAGTATTTT,CASSPGLTSDTQYF
TRBV3-1/TRBV3-2,13,TRBJ2-2,.,.,TGTGCCAGCGCGAGAGGGAACACCGGGGAGCTGTTTTTT,CASARGNTGELFF
TRBV5-1,15,TRBJ2-1,.,TRBD2,TGCGCCAGCAGCCGGACTAGCGGGGGGGTAAATGAGCAGTTCTTC,CASSRTSGGVNEQFF